The clone carrying this T cell receptor beta chain was seen a few times. The antigen is undetermined. TCRdb ran MiXCR on the reads and lists one entry per CDR3 protein. The sample lists some 220,000 distinct CDR3 sequences; about 38% were seen once. This record comes from a study of T cell repertoires in cytomegalovirus infection. Broader study findings: Carriage of CMV together with the relevant HLA was identifiable through cumulative public TCR beta family frequency.

The trim removed 5 bases at V and 3 bases at J, leaving 13 bases unmatched. Looked up from germline, CDR1 is MNHEY and CDR2 is SMNVEV (reference sequence). This CDR3 comprises 18 residues. This TCR derives from a human donor in good health (CMV status not recorded). Some clones in this sample may be carry-over from other donors' samples. The specimen was CD8+ T cells from cultured PBMCs, collected from culture after CMV antigen stimulation. The chain has TRBV27 and TRBJ2-1; 10 positions agree with TRBD2. CDR3 region: CASSNRRSSGRFYNEQFF. In DNA form, the CDR3 reads TGTGCCAGCAGTAACCGGAGGAGTAGCGGGAGGTTCTACAATGAGCAGTTCTTC.